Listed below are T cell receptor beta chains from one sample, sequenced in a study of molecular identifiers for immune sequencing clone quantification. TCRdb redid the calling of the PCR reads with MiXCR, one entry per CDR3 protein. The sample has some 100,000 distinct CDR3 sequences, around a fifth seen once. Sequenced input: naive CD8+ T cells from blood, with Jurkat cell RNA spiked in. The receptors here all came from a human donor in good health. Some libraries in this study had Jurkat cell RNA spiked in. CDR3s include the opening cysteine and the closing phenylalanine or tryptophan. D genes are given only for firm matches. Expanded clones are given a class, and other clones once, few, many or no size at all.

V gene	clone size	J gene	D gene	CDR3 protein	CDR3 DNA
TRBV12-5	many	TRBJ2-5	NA	CASGFGAGETQYF	TGTGCTAGTGGTTTCGGTGCGGGGGAGACCCAGTACTTC
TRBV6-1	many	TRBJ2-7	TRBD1	CASSRTGTEQYF	TGTGCCAGCAGCAGGACAGGGACCGAGCAGTACTTC
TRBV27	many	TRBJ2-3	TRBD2	CASSLLAGGSDTQYF	TGTGCCAGCAGTCTACTAGCGGGAGGGTCAGATACGCAGTATTTT
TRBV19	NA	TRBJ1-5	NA	CASTEGGSQHF	TGTGCCAGTACCGAAGGGGGGTCCCAGCATTTT
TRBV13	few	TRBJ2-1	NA	CASSRRINNEQFF	TGTGCCAGCAGCCGCAGAATTAACAATGAGCAGTTCTTC
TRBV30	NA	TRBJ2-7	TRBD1	CAWSMGQGYEQYF	TGTGCCTGGAGTATGGGACAGGGCTACGAGCAGTACTTC
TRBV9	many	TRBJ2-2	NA	CASSEPAADTGELFF	TGTGCCAGCAGCGAGCCGGCAGCAGACACCGGGGAGCTGTTTTTT
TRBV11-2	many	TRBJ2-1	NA	CASSLLRGLDEQFF	TGTGCCAGCAGCTTGCTTCGTGGGTTAGATGAGCAGTTCTTC
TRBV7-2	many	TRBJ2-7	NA	CASSYGTDKYF	TGTGCCAGCAGCTACGGGACGGATAAGTACTTC
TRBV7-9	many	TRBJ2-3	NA	CASSETPTDTQYF	TGTGCCAGCAGCGAGACCCCAACAGATACGCAGTATTTT
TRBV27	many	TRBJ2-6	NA	CASSYQGSGANVLTF	TGTGCCAGCAGTTACCAGGGTTCTGGGGCCAACGTCCTGACTTTC
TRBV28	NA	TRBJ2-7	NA	CASSYQGLKDEQYF	TGTGCCAGCAGTTACCAGGGGCTAAAGGACGAGCAGTACTTC
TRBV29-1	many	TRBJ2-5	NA	CSVDSEHQETQYF	TGCAGCGTAGATTCAGAACACCAAGAGACCCAGTACTTC
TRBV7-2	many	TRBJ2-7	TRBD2	CASSWFLAGSYEQYF	TGTGCCAGCAGCTGGTTTCTAGCGGGAAGCTACGAGCAGTACTTC
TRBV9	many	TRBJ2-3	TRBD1	CASSVEGQGARTDTQYF	TGTGCCAGCAGCGTAGAGGGACAGGGGGCCCGCACAGATACGCAGTATTTT
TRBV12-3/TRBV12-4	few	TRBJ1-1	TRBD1	CASSSRGPLPNTEAFF	TGTGCCAGCAGCTCCAGGGGGCCCCTTCCCAACACTGAAGCTTTCTTT
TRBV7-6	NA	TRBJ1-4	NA	CASSLLAERGPGEKPFF	TGTGCCAGCAGCCTACTCGCGGAGAGGGGTCCTGGTGAAAAACCGTTTTTT
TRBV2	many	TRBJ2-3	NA	CASSEGFGRVSDTQYF	TGTGCCAGCAGTGAAGGTTTCGGGAGAGTCTCAGATACGCAGTATTTT
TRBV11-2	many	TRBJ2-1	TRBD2	CASSLVDPAGGLNEQFF	TGTGCCAGCAGCTTAGTGGATCCAGCGGGGGGGCTGAATGAGCAGTTCTTC
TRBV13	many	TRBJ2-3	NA	CASSLHTDTQYF	TGTGCCAGCAGCCTCCACACAGATACGCAGTATTTT
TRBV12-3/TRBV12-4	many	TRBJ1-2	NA	CASSLGWGSGHGYTF	TGTGCCAGCAGTTTAGGATGGGGGTCCGGCCATGGCTACACCTTC
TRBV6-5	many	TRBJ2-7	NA	CASSYGTAAYEQYF	TGTGCCAGCAGTTACGGGACTGCCGCCTACGAGCAGTACTTC
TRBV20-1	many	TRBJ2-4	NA	CSARPIAELIAKNIQYF	TGCAGTGCTAGACCGATAGCGGAGCTAATAGCCAAAAACATTCAGTACTTC
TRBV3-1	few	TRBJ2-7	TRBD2	CASSLVTSGEKSYEQYF	TGTGCCAGCAGCCTTGTGACTAGCGGGGAAAAATCCTACGAGCAGTACTTC
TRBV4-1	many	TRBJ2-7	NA	CASSIKDTSYEQYF	TGCGCCAGCAGCATAAAGGACACGTCCTACGAGCAGTACTTC
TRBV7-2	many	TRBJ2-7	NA	CASSLRPVYEQYF	TGTGCCAGCAGCTTACGACCAGTCTACGAGCAGTACTTC
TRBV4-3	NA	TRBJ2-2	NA	CASSQAISLVGVEGGELFF	TGCGCCAGCAGCCAAGCAATCTCCCTAGTGGGGGTTGAGGGCGGGGAGCTGTTTTTT
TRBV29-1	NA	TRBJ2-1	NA	CSVERIEGYRGAQFF	TGCAGCGTTGAACGGATAGAGGGCTACCGGGGAGCTCAGTTCTTT
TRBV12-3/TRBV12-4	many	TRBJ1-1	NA	CASSLAPGAPEAFF	TGTGCCAGCAGTTTAGCTCCGGGGGCCCCTGAAGCTTTCTTT
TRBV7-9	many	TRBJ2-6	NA	CASSYPTAYRLTGANVLTF	TGTGCCAGCAGCTACCCTACCGCCTACAGGTTGACTGGGGCCAACGTCCTGACTTTC
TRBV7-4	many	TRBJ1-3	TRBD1	CASSPTGQGKRNTIYF	TGTGCCAGCAGCCCCACGGGACAGGGGAAGCGGAACACCATATATTTT
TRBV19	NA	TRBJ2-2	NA	CASSTPVRGPSTGELFF	TGTGCCAGTAGTACCCCGGTTAGGGGCCCGTCCACCGGGGAGCTGTTTTTT
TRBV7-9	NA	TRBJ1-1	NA	CASSLVGFAADPEAFF	TGTGCCAGCAGCTTAGTTGGTTTCGCGGCGGACCCTGAAGCTTTCTTT
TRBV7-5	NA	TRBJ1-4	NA	CISVPAAFEREGEKLFF	TGTATCTCCGTGCCAGCAGCCTTCGAGAGGGAGGGGGAAAAACTGTTTTTT
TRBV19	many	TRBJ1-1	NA	CASTPLGGLANTEAFF	TGTGCCAGTACCCCCCTCGGGGGATTGGCGAACACTGAAGCTTTCTTT
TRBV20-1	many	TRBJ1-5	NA	CSARGMKGSVREPQHF	TGCAGTGCTAGAGGGATGAAGGGGTCCGTTCGGGAGCCCCAGCATTTT
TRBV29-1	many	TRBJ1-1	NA	CSVEGSSNTEAFF	TGCAGCGTTGAAGGGTCGTCGAACACTGAAGCTTTCTTT
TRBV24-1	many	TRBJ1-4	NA	CATQELTTNEKLFF	TGTGCCACCCAAGAACTCACAACTAATGAAAAACTGTTTTTT
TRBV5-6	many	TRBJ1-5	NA	CAKGRAPNQPQHF	TGTGCCAAGGGCAGGGCACCCAATCAGCCCCAGCATTTT
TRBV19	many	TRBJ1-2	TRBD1	CASTPGQANYGYTF	TGTGCCAGTACCCCGGGACAGGCGAACTATGGCTACACCTTC
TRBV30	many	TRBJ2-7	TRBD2	CAWTQGGAVYEQYF	TGTGCCTGGACCCAGGGAGGGGCGGTTTACGAGCAGTACTTC
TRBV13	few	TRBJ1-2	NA	CASSLAGTWEGYTF	TGTGCCAGCAGCTTAGCCGGGACTTGGGAAGGCTACACCTTC